This T cell receptor beta chain was profiled in a study of Graves' ophthalmopathy and Graves' hyperthyroidism. Study observations and caveats: Detected in blood as well were most expanded thyroid clonotypes with frequency above 0.001.

Concerning this clonotype: The antigen remains undetermined. One junction end does not reproduce the germline sequence, and a read error may be involved.

Germline CDR1 reads SGHRS; CDR2 reads YFSETQ. The CDR3 has 15 amino acids. RNA transcripts served as template for amplifying TCR beta CDR3 sequences. HTBI-primed RT-PCR formed the first round, and a multiplex PCR formed the second. TCRdb recomputed calls from the multiplex PCR reads with MiXCR, one row per CDR3 protein. The data show hundreds of thousands of distinct CDR3 sequences, about 40% seen once. The sequencing input was peripheral blood. This receptor was taken from an adult man with Graves' ophthalmopathy. The chain carries TRBV5-1 and TRBJ2-7; D might be TRBD2 (6 bases). CDR3 in amino acids: CASSWTTGTSHEQHF. Here the CDR3 DNA reads TGCGCCAGCAGCTGGACCACCGGGACTTCCCACGAGCAGCACTTC.